Below are 27 T cell receptor beta chains sequenced from a single sample in a study of glioma-infiltrating T cells. Using RNA template, CDR3s of TCR alpha and beta were amplified with iRepertoire arm-PCR. Using its own MiXCR run on the multiplex PCR reads, TCRdb lists one record per CDR3 protein. The repertoire consists of roughly 42,000 distinct CDR3 sequences, with 20% to 25% occurring once and the leading ten covering more than 5.5%. The sequencing sample was made of glioma tissue, nonneoplastic brain tissue, or PBMCs (not recorded which). Every receptor here comes from a human donor with low-grade glioma or glioblastoma, undergoing nonglioma brain surgery, or in good health (not recorded which).

This clonotype has ten or more counts. The rearrangement links TRBV9 to TRBJ1-1, with D unresolved. The germline V gene encodes CDR1 SGDLS and CDR2 YYNGEE. V lost 0 bases and J lost 7, with 10 bases in between. This CDR3 contains 13 residues. The CDR3 DNA follows: TGTGCCAGCAGCGTAGGGCTGGAAGGTGAAGCTTTCTTT. Amino acid sequence: CASSVGLEGEAFF.

The chain combines TRBV5-6 with TRBJ2-1; TRBD2 matches 14 bases. This CDR3 comprises 16 residues. Germline assignment: CDR1 SGHDT and CDR2 YYEEEE. The ends lost 4 bases at V and 6 bases at J; junction bases unmatched: 6. CDR3 in DNA: TGTGCCAGCAGCAAGGGACTAGCGGGAGTGTCCAATGAGCAGTTCTTC. As protein: CASSKGLAGVSNEQFF.

This clonotype occurred many times. V is TRBV2 and J is TRBJ1-3; tentative D call: TRBD1 (5 bases). V was pared by 5 bases and J by 8 bases, with 13 bases between. The CDR3 sequence is 13 residues long. CDR1 SNHLY and CDR2 FYNNEI come from the germline V gene. The CDR3 region is CASSSLGGYTIYF. The CDR3 nucleotides are TGTGCCAGCAGTTCCCTCGGGGGTTACACCATATATTTT.

This clonotype has ten or more counts. V and J are TRBV2 and TRBJ1-5; no clear D gene. Trimming left V 4 bases short and J 1 base short, with 11 bases between. Germline V gene lookup returns CDR1 SNHLY and CDR2 FYNNEI. This CDR3 contains 15 residues. CDR3 nucleotides: TGTGCCAGCAGTGTTTGGGCCGGGAGCAATCAGCCCCAGCATTTT. This codes for CASSVWAGSNQPQHF. Filled out from reference TRBV2 and TRBJ1-5, the complete variable domain reads EPEVTQTPSHQVTQMGQEVILRCVPISNHLYFYWYRQILGQKVEFLVSFYNNEISEKSEIFDDQFSVERPDGSNFTLKIRSTKLEDSAMYFCASSVWAGSNQPQHFGDGTRLSIL.

This clonotype showed up many times. The V and J genes are TRBV10-3 and TRBJ1-1; TRBD1 might be the D (5 bases). Germline V gene data show CDR1 as ENHRY and CDR2 as SYGVKD. The CDR3 spans 13 residues. Trimming took 6 bases from V and 4 from J, leaving 12 bases between them. The CDR3 DNA follows: TGTGCCATCAGGGGAGGGGTCTCCACTGAAGCTTTCTTT. Translated: CAIRGGVSTEAFF.

This clonotype was seen just once. No conserved phenylalanine or tryptophan is present at the end of the CDR3, so a read error is the likely explanation. The rearrangement uses TRBV2 and TRBJ2-3, with no clear D. This CDR3 has 12 residues. Germline V gene sequence: CDR1 SNHLY, CDR2 FYNNEI. Trimming took 6 bases from V and 2 from J, leaving 6 bases between them. Written as DNA, the CDR3 is TGTGCCAGCAGCGCCTACACAGATACGCAGTATTAT. Its protein product is CASSAYTDTQYY.

This chain links TRBV20-1 with TRBJ1-1; D not resolved. The CDR3 spans 15 residues. V was trimmed by 0 bases and J by 4 bases, leaving 15 bases between them. Germline CDR1 reads DFQATT; CDR2 reads SNEGSKA (reference sequence). The CDR3 DNA reads TGCAGTGCTAGAGATGTCGGGATATGGGGCACTGAAGCTTTCTTT. Its translation is CSARDVGIWGTEAFF.

This clonotype was counted many times. The V call is TRBV27, the J call TRBJ1-5; a possible D gene is TRBD1 (5 bases). There are 16 residues in the CDR3. The V gene lost 4 bases and the J gene lost 2 bases, with 15 bases spanning the gap. Germline CDR1 and CDR2: MNHEY and SMNVEV (reference sequence). CDR3 sequence reads: CASSSSGVFGNQPQHF. The CDR3 DNA is TGTGCCAGCAGTTCGTCGGGGGTTTTTGGCAATCAGCCCCAGCATTTT.

This clonotype was counted ten times or more. The DNA of the CDR3 is TGCAGTGCTAGAGATCCGACTAGCGGCAATGAGCAGTTCTTC. It yields the protein CSARDPTSGNEQFF. V is TRBV20-1 and J is TRBJ2-1; 9 nucleotides align to TRBD2. Per germline, CDR1 DFQATT and CDR2 SNEGSKA (reference sequence). The CDR3 spans 14 residues. The ends lost 0 bases at V and 6 bases at J; junction bases unmatched: 3.

This clonotype has ten or more counts. The chain recombines TRBV6-1 with TRBJ2-7; D gene unclear. Germline lookup yields CDR1 MNHNS and CDR2 SASEGT. The V end lost 3 bases, the J end lost 3 bases, and 9 bases lay between the germline ends. The CDR3 runs 13 residues. Here the CDR3 reads CASSEGPYYEQYV. As DNA, the CDR3 is TGTGCCAGCAGTGAGGGCCCCTACTACGAGCAGTACGTC.

This clonotype showed up many times. This chain links TRBV2 with TRBJ1-1; no clear D. The V gene lost 4 bases and the J gene lost 0 bases, with 9 bases spanning the gap. CDR3 length: 14 amino acids. The germline V gene encodes CDR1 SNHLY and CDR2 FYNNEI. In DNA form, the CDR3 reads TGTGCCAGCAGTGCGGAGTATATGAACACTGAAGCTTTCTTT. Its protein product is CASSAEYMNTEAFF. Drawing the rest from reference TRBV2 and TRBJ1-1, the complete variable domain is EPEVTQTPSHQVTQMGQEVILRCVPISNHLYFYWYRQILGQKVEFLVSFYNNEISEKSEIFDDQFSVERPDGSNFTLKIRSTKLEDSAMYFCASSAEYMNTEAFFGQGTRLTVV.

The CDR3 sequence is CASSVGGGTRAEQFF. Written as DNA, the CDR3 is TGTGCCAGCAGCGTAGGAGGCGGAACCCGTGCTGAGCAGTTCTTC. This chain links TRBV9 with TRBJ2-1; no reliable D call. This CDR3 spans 15 amino acids. V dropped 0 bases and J dropped 9 bases, with 16 bases sitting between them. Germline V gene lookup returns CDR1 SGDLS and CDR2 YYNGEE.

A note on this clonotype: A junction end diverges from the germline sequence, so it may reflect a read error. The V gene is TRBV12-3 or TRBV12-4, the J gene TRBJ2-1; 11 bases fit TRBD2. CDR3 length equals 15 residues. This CDR3 is CASTLLAGASNGQFF. As DNA, the CDR3 is TGTGCCAGCACCTTACTAGCGGGAGCCAGCAATGGGCAGTTCTTC.

The rearrangement links TRBV2 to TRBJ2-3; D is ambiguous. The V end was cut by 8 bases, the J end by 0 bases, with 15 bases between. This CDR3 spans 15 amino acids. The germline V gene has CDR1 SNHLY and CDR2 FYNNEI. Written as DNA, the CDR3 is TGTGCCAGCTTAAGTGGGCAGACTAGCACAGATACGCAGTATTTT. Translated: CASLSGQTSTDTQYF.

This clonotype was recorded at least ten times. The chain uses TRBV20-1 and TRBJ1-2; 8 bases fit TRBD1. The CDR3 spans 12 residues. The junction had 6 bases not matched to a gene; V was cut back by 4 bases and J by 8 bases. Germline CDR1 and CDR2: DFQATT and SNEGSKA (reference sequence). The CDR3 reads CSATQGAGGYTF. For the CDR3, the DNA is TGCAGTGCTACCCAGGGGGCCGGAGGCTACACCTTC.

The rearrangement joins TRBV12-3 or TRBV12-4 to TRBJ2-7, with D possibly being TRBD1 (5 bases). Trimming removed 7 bases at V and 2 bases at J, with 18 bases between. The CDR3 length is 15 residues. The CDR3 coding sequence is TGTGCCAGCACCCCTGGGGCGGATAGCCCCTACGAGCAGTACTTC. As protein: CASTPGADSPYEQYF.

The gene calls are TRBV14 and TRBJ1-2; D is perhaps TRBD1 (5 bases). Trimming shortened V by 0 bases and J by 5 bases, and 13 bases separated the two germline ends. The CDR3 is 15 residues long. CDR1 and CDR2 (germline): SGHDN, FVKESK. The CDR3 reads CASSQEGAELYGYTF. Here the CDR3 DNA reads TGTGCCAGCAGCCAAGAAGGGGCGGAGCTTTATGGCTACACCTTC.

A single count supports this clonotype. A read error may be the cause here, since a much bigger clone is one base away. This sequence joins TRBV6-5 and TRBJ2-7; 8 nucleotides line up with TRBD2. After removal of 5 bases from V and 2 bases from J, the junction contained 5 bases not matched to a gene. From germline, CDR1 is MNHEY and CDR2 SVGAGI. The CDR3 sequence is 14 residues long. For the CDR3, the DNA is TGTGCCAGCAGTGAGGCCGGGGGGGCCTACGAGCAGTACTTC. Protein sequence: CASSEAGGAYEQYF.

This clonotype occurred many times. The chain employs TRBV6-1 and TRBJ2-3; D is undetermined. The V and J ends lost 5 bases and 1 base respectively, with 16 bases between them. Germline V gives CDR1 MNHNS, CDR2 SASEGT. This CDR3 comprises 16 residues. The DNA of the CDR3 is TGTGCCAGCAGTTCCCCTGTTGGGCTAGGCACAGATACGCAGTATTTT. This encodes CASSSPVGLGTDTQYF.

This clonotype was seen ten or more times. The chain links TRBV18 to TRBJ1-3; D gene ambiguous. Germline CDR1 reads KGHSH; CDR2 reads LQKENI. V was clipped by 0 bases and J by 7 bases, with 13 bases between them. The CDR3 spans 15 residues. The CDR3 protein is CASSPPLRLLNTIYF. Written as DNA, the CDR3 is TGTGCCAGCTCACCACCGTTACGGCTATTGAACACCATATATTTT.

The table lists this clonotype with many counts. CDR3 coding DNA: TGCGCCAGCAGCCAAGATCGCGTCGACCCCGCCAAAAACATTCAGTACTTC. This codes for CASSQDRVDPAKNIQYF. This sequence joins TRBV4-1 and TRBJ2-4; no firm D call. Germline CDR1 MGHRA, CDR2 YSYEKL. This CDR3 spans 17 amino acids. Trimming took off 0 bases at V and 1 base at J, with 13 bases between the two ends.

This clonotype was detected ten times or more. CDR3 in DNA: TGCAGTGCTAGAGCTAGCGGGGGGGCCAACAATGAGCAGTTCTTC. Translation: CSARASGGANNEQFF. The chain recombines TRBV20-1 with TRBJ2-1; 12 bases align to TRBD2. From germline, CDR1 is DFQATT and CDR2 SNEGSKA (reference sequence). V shed 1 base and J 5 bases; nucleotides not matched to a gene: 3. The CDR3 covers 15 residues.

This clonotype was seen once. One end of the junction does not line up with germline, which may come from a read error. The chain carries TRBV27 and TRBJ2-1; D ambiguous. The CDR3 consists of 13 residues. Germline CDR1 and CDR2: MNHEY and SMNVEV (reference sequence). The CDR3 nucleotides read TGTGCCGGCAGTTTATTAGGGTATAATGAGCAGCTCTTC. It specifies CAGSLLGYNEQLF.

This clonotype was seen only a few times. The rearrangement links TRBV4-2 to TRBJ2-3, with a weak D call TRBD1 (5 bases). Germline V CDR1 and CDR2: LGHNA, YNFKEQ. The V end lost 0 bases, the J end lost 2 bases, and 9 bases lay between the germline ends. The CDR3 loop spans 15 amino acids. CDR3 nucleotides: TGTGCCAGCAGCCAAGATGGGGCTTCCACAGATACGCAGTATTTT. Its protein is CASSQDGASTDTQYF.

In this sample, this clonotype turned up many times. The chain has TRBV20-1 and TRBJ2-7; 13 nucleotides match TRBD2. The V gene end was trimmed by 6 bases and the J gene end by 2 bases; junction bases not matched to a gene: 10. Germline CDR1 reads DFQATT; CDR2 reads SNEGSKA (reference sequence). The CDR3 contains 16 residues. As DNA, the CDR3 is TGCAGTGCCCGGGGACTAGCGGGACGGAGGGCCTACGAGCAGTACTTC. Protein: CSARGLAGRRAYEQYF.

Note on this clonotype: A read error may be the cause here, since a much bigger clone is one base away. This chain links TRBV6-2 or TRBV6-3 with TRBJ2-7, with D perhaps matching TRBD1 (6 bases). This CDR3 has 13 residues. Looked up from germline, CDR1 is MNHEY and CDR2 is SVGEGT. The CDR3 here is CASSYSGVYEQHF. The CDR3 bases are TGTGCCAGCAGTTATTCAGGGGTCTACGAGCAGCACTTC.

This clonotype was seen repeatedly, ten times or more. V gene TRBV20-1 combines with J gene TRBJ1-1, with D hard to call. The CDR3 length is 13 residues. CDR1 and CDR2 from the germline V gene are DFQATT and SNEGSKA (reference sequence). With 3 bases removed from V and 0 bases from J, the gap between germline ends came to 8 bases. CDR3 region: CSASRNMNTEAFF. The DNA of the CDR3 is TGCAGTGCTAGCAGGAACATGAACACTGAAGCTTTCTTT.